Below, 13 T cell receptor beta chains from the same sample are listed, as sequenced in a study of T-cell memory formation after mild COVID-19 (dated by TCRdb to the early 2020s). To prepare the library, 5' RACE was applied. The sequencer was an Illumina NovaSeq 6000. TCRdb passed the public sequencing reads through fastp at Q25 and MiXCR, retaining productive beta sequences. Rows are combined by CDR3 protein, so each entry shows the most common genes and DNA. Recorded for this sample are approximately 260,000 distinct CDR3 sequences; roughly 18% of them occurred a single time. Jointly, the top ten make up around 23% of the sample. The sequencing input was PBMCs or a T cell subset sorted from them (not recorded which). These receptors all stem from a man aged 18-30 years who had mild COVID-19 (a few samples of this study predate the infection). The sample titles of this study are shuffled in the database, so cell type and time point are left out; the donor was told from shared clones.

The chain combines TRBV15 with TRBJ2-7; 8 bases are a match to TRBD1. Losses at the gene ends were 9 bases for V and 6 bases for J; bases not matched to a gene: 13. This CDR3 contains 14 residues. Germline CDR1 is LNHNV and CDR2 is YYDKDF (reference sequence). The CDR3 DNA follows: TGTGCCACTTCGACAGGGGTCATTAAAAGCGAGCAGTACTTC. Its protein product is CATSTGVIKSEQYF.

The V and J genes are TRBV5-1 and TRBJ2-1; D might be TRBD1 or TRBD2, each matching 5 bases. CDR3 size: 13 residues. Germline CDR1 reads SGHRS; CDR2 reads YFSETQ. Trimming took 1 base from V and 8 from J, leaving 10 bases between them. DNA for the CDR3: TGCGCCAGCAGCTTGAGGGGAGTCTATGAGCAGTTCTTC. It specifies CASSLRGVYEQFF.

This chain uses TRBV9 with TRBJ2-1, with D possibly called TRBD1 or TRBD2 (6 bases each). Germline assignment: CDR1 SGDLS and CDR2 YYNGEE. The V and J ends lost 3 bases and 4 bases respectively, with 17 bases between them. The CDR3 runs to 16 residues. The CDR3 loop is CASSEGGGAIYNEQFF. The CDR3 coding sequence is TGTGCCAGCAGCGAGGGGGGAGGAGCCATTTACAATGAGCAGTTCTTC.

This clonotype was counted many times. The rearrangement links TRBV3-1 to TRBJ2-1; TRBD1 is a possible D gene (6 bases). V lost 6 bases to trimming and J lost 5 bases, with 20 bases between them. CDR3 size: 16 residues. Germline assignment: CDR1 LGHDT and CDR2 YNNKEL (reference sequence). In DNA form, the CDR3 reads TGTGCCAGCAGTCACACGGGACAACCAAACAACAATGAGCAGTTCTTC. As protein: CASSHTGQPNNNEQFF.

The gene calls are TRBV2 and TRBJ2-5; 7 nucleotides align to TRBD2. The germline V gene has CDR1 SNHLY and CDR2 FYNNEI. The CDR3 spans 15 residues. Trimming removed 6 bases from V and 5 bases from J; junction bases left unmatched: 12. CDR3: CASRSKAGVEETQYF. The CDR3, as DNA: TGTGCCAGCAGGAGTAAGGCGGGGGTGGAGGAGACCCAGTACTTC.

Ten or more counts support this clonotype. The chain links TRBV6-5 to TRBJ2-1; 11 nucleotides match TRBD1. CDR1 and CDR2 from the germline V gene are MNHEY and SVGAGI. The CDR3 covers 14 residues. The trim removed 6 bases at V and 13 bases at J, leaving 11 bases unmatched. CDR3 protein: CASSRHRTGGRQFF. CDR3 nucleotide sequence: TGTGCCAGCAGCCGACACCGGACAGGGGGCCGCCAGTTCTTC.

The chain combines TRBV5-1 with TRBJ2-3; D not certain. V was cut by 4 bases and J by 3 bases, with 15 bases left in between. The CDR3 consists of 15 residues. Germline V lookup: CDR1 SGHRS, CDR2 YFSETQ. The CDR3 loop reads CASSVDTHGTDTQYF. In DNA form, the CDR3 reads TGCGCCAGCAGCGTAGACACCCACGGTACAGATACGCAGTATTTT.

In this sample, this clonotype turned up many times. The V gene is TRBV6-2 or TRBV6-3, the J gene TRBJ2-2; 8 bases agree with TRBD2. The V and J ends lost 7 bases and 7 bases, in that order; junction bases with no gene match: 5. The germline gives CDR1 MNHEY, CDR2 SVGEGT. There are 13 residues in the CDR3. In nucleotides, the CDR3 is TGTGCCAGCAAACAGCGGGGGAACGGGGAGCTGTTTTTT. It translates to CASKQRGNGELFF.

This chain joins TRBV4-1 and TRBJ1-6; D not certain. The CDR3 sequence is 15 residues long. Deletions cut 7 bases from V and 5 bases from J, with 15 bases between. Looked up from germline, CDR1 is MGHRA and CDR2 is YSYEKL. The CDR3 DNA reads TGCGCCAGCAACCAGTGGGCACCCGATAATTCACCCCTCCACTTT. Translation gives CASNQWAPDNSPLHF.

This clonotype was observed a handful of times. This chain connects TRBV20-1 to TRBJ2-1; D is unresolved. V lost 8 bases, J lost 5 bases, and 7 bases lay in between. Germline V gives CDR1 DFQATT, CDR2 SNEGSKA (reference sequence). The CDR3 consists of 10 residues. CDR3 protein: CSPVDNEQFF. CDR3 bases: TGCAGTCCCGTGGACAATGAGCAGTTCTTC.

The chain employs TRBV27 and TRBJ1-6; D ambiguous. The CDR3 covers 15 residues. V was cut by 6 bases and J by 1 base, with 10 bases left in between. Germline-derived CDR1 and CDR2 are MNHEY and SMNVEV (reference sequence). DNA of the CDR3: TGTGCCAGCAGGGGTTTGGAATCCTATAATTCACCCCTCCACTTT. Its translation is CASRGLESYNSPLHF.

This clonotype was counted a few times. The chain joins TRBV29-1 to TRBJ1-1, with 7 bases aligning to TRBD1. Germline assignment: CDR1 SQVTM and CDR2 ANQGSEA. The V segment lost 6 bases and the J segment 5 bases; nucleotides outside the gene matches: 6. The CDR3 has 12 residues. CDR3 amino acids: CSVNRGGTEAFF. CDR3 in DNA: TGCAGCGTAAACAGGGGTGGGACTGAAGCTTTCTTT.

The genes are TRBV5-1 and TRBJ2-7; D remains unclear. The V end lost 10 bases, the J end lost 2 bases, and 19 bases lay between the germline ends. There are 14 residues in the CDR3. Germline lookup yields CDR1 SGHRS and CDR2 YFSETQ. The CDR3 nucleotides read TGCGCCCCGGCGGCCAGCCGTCGTCCCTACGAGCAGTACTTC. Residues: CAPAASRRPYEQYF.